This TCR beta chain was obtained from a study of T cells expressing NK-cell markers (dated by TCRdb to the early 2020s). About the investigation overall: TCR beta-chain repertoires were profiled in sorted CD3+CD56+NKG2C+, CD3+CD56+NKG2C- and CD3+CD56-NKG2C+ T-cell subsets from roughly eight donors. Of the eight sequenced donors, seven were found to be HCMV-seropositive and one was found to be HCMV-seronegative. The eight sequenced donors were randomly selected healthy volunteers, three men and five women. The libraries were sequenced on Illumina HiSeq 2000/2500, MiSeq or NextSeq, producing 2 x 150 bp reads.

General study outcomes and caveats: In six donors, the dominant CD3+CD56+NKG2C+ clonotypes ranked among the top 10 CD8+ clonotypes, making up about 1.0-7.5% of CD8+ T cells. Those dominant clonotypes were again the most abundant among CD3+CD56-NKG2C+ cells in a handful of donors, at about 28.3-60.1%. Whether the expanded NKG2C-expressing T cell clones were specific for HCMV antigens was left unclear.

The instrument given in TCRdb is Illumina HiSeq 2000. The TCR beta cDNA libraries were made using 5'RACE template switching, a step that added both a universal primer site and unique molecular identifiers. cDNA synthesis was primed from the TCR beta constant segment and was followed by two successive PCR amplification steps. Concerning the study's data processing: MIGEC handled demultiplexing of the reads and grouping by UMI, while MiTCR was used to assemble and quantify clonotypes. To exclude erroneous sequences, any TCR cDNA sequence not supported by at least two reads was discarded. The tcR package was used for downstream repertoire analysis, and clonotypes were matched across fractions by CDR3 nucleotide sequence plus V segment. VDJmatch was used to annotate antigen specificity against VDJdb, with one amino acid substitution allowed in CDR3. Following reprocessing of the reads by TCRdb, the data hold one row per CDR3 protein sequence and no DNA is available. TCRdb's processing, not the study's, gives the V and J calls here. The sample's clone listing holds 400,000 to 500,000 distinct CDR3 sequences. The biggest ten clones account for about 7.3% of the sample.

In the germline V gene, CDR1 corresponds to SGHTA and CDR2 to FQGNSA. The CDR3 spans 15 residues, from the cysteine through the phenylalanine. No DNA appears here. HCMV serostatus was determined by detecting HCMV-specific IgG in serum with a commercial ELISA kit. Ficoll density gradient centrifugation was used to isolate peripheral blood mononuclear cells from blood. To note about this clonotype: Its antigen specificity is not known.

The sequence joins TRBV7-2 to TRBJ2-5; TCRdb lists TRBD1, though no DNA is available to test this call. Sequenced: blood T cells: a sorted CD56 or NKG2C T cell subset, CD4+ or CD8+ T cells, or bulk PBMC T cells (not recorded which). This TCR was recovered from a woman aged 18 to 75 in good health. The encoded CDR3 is CASSLQGREGETQYF.